This paragraph covers one TCR beta chain sequence. The junction and the germline gene differ at one end; a read error may be behind it. The length of the CDR3 is 16 residues. Germline-derived CDR1 and CDR2 are SEHNR and FQNEAQ (reference sequence). This entry comes from a study of T cells in Graves' hyperthyroidism and ophthalmopathy. Uncontrolled infections, other autoimmune diseases, pregnancy or lactation led to exclusion of patients. Authors of the study amplified TCR beta CDR3 regions from RNA transcripts. HTBI primers were employed in a first-round RT-PCR of the TCR CDR3. TCRdb re-called the multiplex PCR reads through MiXCR, storing one row per CDR3 protein. The sample carries about 760,000 distinct CDR3 sequences, around a third recorded once.

The chain employs TRBV7-9 and TRBJ1-4; the D gene is possibly TRBD1 (6 bases). This clonotype was obtained from a woman between 40 and 50 years old with Graves' hyperthyroidism. The sample taken for sequencing was blood. CDR3 nucleotides: TGCGCCAGCAGCCAAGAGTGGGGGGCCCCTAATGAAAAACTGTTTTTT. Encoded protein: CASSQEWGAPNEKLFF. Complete variable domain (other parts from reference TRBV7-9 and TRBJ1-4): DTGVSQNPRHKITKRGQNVTFRCDPISEHNRLYWYRQTLGQGPEFLTYFQNEAQLEKSRLLSDRFSAERPKGSFSTLEIQRTEQGDSAMYLCASSQEWGAPNEKLFFGSGTQLSVL.